The next 14 T cell receptor beta chains were all read from a single sample in a study of breast tumors, draining lymph nodes, adjacent tissues. TCRdb recomputed calls from the multiplex PCR reads with MiXCR, one row per CDR3 protein. The repertoire holds 200,000 to 250,000 distinct CDR3 sequences, roughly 30% seen once, with over 1.1% in the top ten. Breast cancer patients provided tissue from their axillary draining lymph nodes. The source material was axillary lymph node tissue. These receptors were collected from a female donor with breast cancer. Some clones in this sample may be carry-over from other donors' samples.

V and J are TRBV29-1 and TRBJ1-1, with a weak D call TRBD1 (6 bases). The CDR3 sequence is 12 residues long. The V gene's germline CDR1 is SQVTM and CDR2 ANQGSEA. V lost 4 bases and J lost 5, with 11 bases in between. The chain's CDR3 is CSVGGPRTEAFF. The DNA for the CDR3 is TGCAGCGTTGGGGGGCCGAGGACTGAAGCTTTCTTT.

This clonotype has only a few counts. The V and J genes are TRBV11-2 and TRBJ2-1; the D is unclear. The germline V gene encodes CDR1 SGHAT and CDR2 FQNNGV. Trimming cost V 6 bases and J 6 bases, with 9 bases left between them. The CDR3 runs to 12 residues. The CDR3 protein is CASRVAGNEQFF. CDR3 DNA: TGTGCCAGCAGGGTAGCAGGCAATGAGCAGTTCTTC. The variable domain in full, with the rest retrieved from reference TRBV11-2 and TRBJ2-1, is EAGVAQSPRYKIIEKRQSVAFWCNPISGHATLYWYQQILGQGPKLLIQFQNNGVVDDSQLPKDRFSAERLKGVDSTLKIQPAKLEDSAVYLCASRVAGNEQFFGPGTRLTVL.

This chain joins TRBV29-1 and TRBJ2-3, with TRBD2 matching 12 bases. V trimming: 6 bases; J trimming: 4 bases; junction bases outside the gene matches: 11. This CDR3 has 16 amino acids. CDR1 is SQVTM and CDR2 is ANQGSEA in the germline V gene. The CDR3 is CSVERRTSGKADTQYF. CDR3 DNA: TGCAGCGTCGAGAGGAGGACTAGCGGGAAAGCAGATACGCAGTATTTT.

The sample holds many counts of this clonotype. The chain carries TRBV14 and TRBJ1-6, with 9 bases matching TRBD1. Per the germline V gene, CDR1 is SGHDN and CDR2 is FVKESK. The CDR3 is 21 amino acids. With V trimmed by 0 bases and J by 6 bases, 18 bases remained unmatched. CDR3 coding DNA: TGTGCCAGCAGCCAAGATAATAGTAAGGGCCGGGACAGGGATCTTAATTCACCCCTCCACTTT. Residues: CASSQDNSKGRDRDLNSPLHF.

A remark on this clonotype: Germline is not matched at one junction end, which may reflect a read error. The gene calls are TRBV2 and TRBJ1-4; 7 nucleotides match TRBD1. The CDR3 loop spans 13 amino acids. The germline V gene encodes CDR1 SNHLY and CDR2 FYNNEI. As DNA, the CDR3 is TGTGCCAGCAGGGGACAGCCTAATGAAAAGCTGGTTTTT. Translated: CASRGQPNEKLVF.

There are many counts of this clonotype. The rearrangement links TRBV20-1 to TRBJ2-3; TRBD2 is a possible D gene (7 bases). The CDR3 is made up of 16 amino acids. Germline lookup yields CDR1 DFQATT and CDR2 SNEGSKA (reference sequence). Between the trimmed V and J ends, which lost 1 base and 3 bases, there was a span of 17 bases. In DNA, the CDR3 is TGCAGTGCTAGAGGAACTAGAAAGGGGGGGACAGATACGCAGTATTTT. It encodes CSARGTRKGGTDTQYF.

This clonotype was picked up one time. This may be a read error, as it is one base from a much larger clone. The chain recombines TRBV6-5 with TRBJ2-2; 9 bases agree with TRBD1. CDR3 length equals 13 residues. Germline CDR1 reads MNHEY; CDR2 reads SVGAGI. DNA of the CDR3: TGTGCCACCACCGGGACAGGGCCCGGGGAGCCGTTTTTT. Its translation: CATTGTGPGEPFF.

This clonotype appeared many times. The chain couples TRBV11-1 to TRBJ2-1; D gene uncertain. Per germline, CDR1 SGHAT and CDR2 FQDESV (reference sequence). The CDR3 is made up of 12 amino acids. Trimming took off 1 base at V and 8 bases at J, with 6 bases between the two ends. The CDR3 reads CASSLVGYEQFF. CDR3 nucleotide sequence: TGTGCCAGCAGCTTAGTCGGCTATGAGCAGTTCTTC.

This clonotype came up many times. The chain employs TRBV10-3 and TRBJ2-5, with D perhaps matching TRBD1 (5 bases). Germline V gene sequence: CDR1 ENHRY, CDR2 SYGVKD. V was trimmed by 2 bases and J by 4 bases, leaving 11 bases between them. The CDR3 runs 14 residues. The CDR3 DNA follows: TGTGCCATCAGTGAGAACAGGACGGGAGAGACCCAGTACTTC. It yields the protein CAISENRTGETQYF.

A single count supports this clonotype. One end of the junction varies from germline; a read error may be responsible. The rearrangement joins TRBV7-6 to TRBJ2-5; 15 bases align to TRBD2. In germline, CDR1 is SGHVS, CDR2 FNYEAQ. This CDR3 comprises 15 residues. CDR3 nucleotides: TGTGCCAGCAGCTCGGGACTAGCGGGAGGATCTGCCGTAGGTTTC. It codes for CASSSGLAGGSAVGF.

This clonotype appeared many times. This may be a read error, as it is one base from a much larger clone. The rearrangement links TRBV20-1 to TRBJ2-1; 14 positions agree with TRBD2. The junction had 8 bases not matched to a gene; V was cut back by 6 bases and J by 7 bases. This CDR3 has 15 amino acids. Germline values: CDR1 DFQATT, CDR2 SNEGSKA (reference sequence). CDR3 bases: TGCAGTGCCCTCGGGACTAGCGGGAGAGCTAATGAGCAGTTCTTC. It yields the protein CSALGTSGRANEQFF.

This clonotype was recorded many times. The chain is built from TRBV7-9 and TRBJ2-7; TRBD2 agrees at 12 bases. V dropped 5 bases and J dropped 3; count of bases not matched to a gene: 2. CDR1 is SEHNR, CDR2 FQNEAQ, per germline (reference sequence). The CDR3 covers 14 residues. The CDR3 protein is CASSEGLAGYEQYF. CDR3 sequence (DNA): TGTGCCAGCAGCGAGGGACTAGCGGGCTACGAGCAGTACTTC.

This clonotype was seen only a few times. Being one base from a much bigger clone, this may be a read error. The chain links TRBV20-1 to TRBJ1-4; no clear D. Germline V gene sequence: CDR1 DFQATT, CDR2 SNEGSKA (reference sequence). The CDR3 runs to 15 residues. Trimming cost V 0 bases and J 8 bases, with 16 bases left between them. CDR3 loop: CSARDRYPPPEKLFF. CDR3 DNA sequence: TGCAGTGCTAGAGATAGGTACCCACCACCGGAAAAACTGTTTTTT.

This clonotype was counted many times. The rearrangement links TRBV19 to TRBJ1-2; 9 bases align to TRBD1. This CDR3 is 16 amino acids long. Trimming cost V 3 bases and J 8 bases; bases outside gene matches: 13. Per the germline V gene, CDR1 is LNHDA and CDR2 is SQIVND (reference sequence). The CDR3 reads CASSINGGTGPGGYTF. In nucleotides, the CDR3 is TGTGCCAGTAGTATCAATGGGGGGACAGGGCCTGGCGGCTACACCTTC.